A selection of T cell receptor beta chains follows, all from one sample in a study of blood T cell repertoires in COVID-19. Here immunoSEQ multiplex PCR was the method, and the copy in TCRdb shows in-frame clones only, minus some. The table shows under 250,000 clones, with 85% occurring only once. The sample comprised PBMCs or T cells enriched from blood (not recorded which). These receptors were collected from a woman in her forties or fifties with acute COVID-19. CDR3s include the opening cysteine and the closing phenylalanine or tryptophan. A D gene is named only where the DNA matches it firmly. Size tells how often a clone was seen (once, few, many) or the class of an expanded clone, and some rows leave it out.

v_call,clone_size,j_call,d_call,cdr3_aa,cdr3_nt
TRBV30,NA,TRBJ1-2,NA,CAWETTGNYGYTF,TGTGCCTGGGAGACTACAGGGAACTATGGCTACACCTTC
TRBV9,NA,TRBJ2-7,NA,CASSVATGDYEQYF,TGTGCCAGCAGCGTAGCTACGGGGGACTACGAGCAGTACTTC
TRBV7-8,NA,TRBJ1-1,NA,CASSLGVMEGEAFF,TGTGCCAGCAGCTTAGGGGTAATGGAGGGTGAAGCTTTCTTT
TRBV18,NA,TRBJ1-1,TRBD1,CASSPGTGGRRGAEAFF,TGTGCCAGCTCACCAGGGACAGGGGGTAGAAGGGGAGCTGAAGCTTTCTTT
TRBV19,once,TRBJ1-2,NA,CASSPGVGGYTF,TGTGCCAGTAGTCCAGGGGTTGGGGGCTACACCTTC
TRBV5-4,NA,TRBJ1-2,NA,CASSLGWGRDGYTF,TGTGCCAGCAGCTTGGGTTGGGGGCGCGATGGCTACACCTTC
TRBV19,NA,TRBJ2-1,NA,CASSILTASSYNEQFF,TGTGCCAGTAGTATTCTGACAGCTAGCTCCTACAATGAGCAGTTCTTC
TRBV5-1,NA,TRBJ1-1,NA,CASSWQGSVTEAFF,TGCGCCAGCAGCTGGCAGGGTTCGGTCACTGAAGCTTTCTTT
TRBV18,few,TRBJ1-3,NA,CASSFQTGGSSGNTIYF,TGTGCCAGCTCATTTCAGACAGGAGGCTCCTCTGGAAACACCATATATTTT
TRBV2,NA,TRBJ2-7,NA,CASRSDSYEQYF,TGTGCCAGCAGATCAGACTCCTACGAGCAGTACTTC
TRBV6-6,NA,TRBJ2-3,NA,CASSRSGGAGADTQYF,TGTGCCAGCAGCCGATCAGGGGGGGCCGGAGCAGATACGCAGTATTTT
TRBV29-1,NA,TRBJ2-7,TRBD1,CSVVALGQGNRYEQYF,TGCAGCGTTGTAGCCCTGGGACAGGGTAATCGGTACGAGCAGTACTTC
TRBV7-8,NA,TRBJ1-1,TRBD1,CASSSRGTGGTEAFF,TGTGCCAGCAGCTCCCGGGGGACAGGAGGCACTGAAGCTTTCTTT
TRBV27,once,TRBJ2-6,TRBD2,CASSLGGTGANVLTF,TGTGCCAGCAGCCTGGGAGGGACTGGGGCCAACGTCCTGACTTTC
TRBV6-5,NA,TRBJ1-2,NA,CASRHGGSNYGYTF,TGTGCCAGCAGGCATGGGGGCAGCAACTATGGCTACACCTTC
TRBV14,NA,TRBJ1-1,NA,CASSHQGPPEAFF,TGTGCCAGCAGCCATCAGGGTCCCCCTGAAGCTTTCTTT
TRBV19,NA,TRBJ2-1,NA,CASSPQGSYNEQFF,TGTGCCAGTAGTCCCCAGGGGTCCTACAATGAGCAGTTCTTC
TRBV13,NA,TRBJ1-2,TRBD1,CASSSLQGNAYTF,TGTGCCAGCAGCTCCTTACAGGGGAATGCCTACACCTTC
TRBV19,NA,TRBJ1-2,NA,CASTTNGRGAGYGYTF,TGTGCCAGTACCACAAACGGGCGGGGGGCTGGCTATGGCTACACCTTC
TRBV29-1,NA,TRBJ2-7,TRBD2,CSVDAGGPGGQYF,TGCAGCGTTGACGCGGGGGGCCCCGGCGGGCAGTACTTC
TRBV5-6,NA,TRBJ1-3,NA,CASSPPGSGNTIYF,TGTGCCAGCAGCCCTCCGGGGTCTGGAAACACCATATATTTT
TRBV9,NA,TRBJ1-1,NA,CASSGDTRLLNTEAFF,TGTGCCAGCAGCGGGGACACCCGACTACTGAACACTGAAGCTTTCTTT
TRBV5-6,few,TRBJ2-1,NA,CASSLETDNEQFF,TGTGCCAGCAGCTTGGAGACAGACAATGAGCAGTTCTTC
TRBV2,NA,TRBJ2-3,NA,CASRAGQSTDTQYF,TGTGCCAGCAGAGCCGGACAGTCCACAGATACGCAGTATTTT
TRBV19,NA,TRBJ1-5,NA,CASSITRSVSNQPQHF,TGTGCCAGTAGTATAACCAGAAGCGTTAGCAATCAGCCCCAGCATTTT
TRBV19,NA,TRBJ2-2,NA,CASRTASLDAGELFF,TGTGCCAGTAGAACGGCTAGCTTGGACGCCGGGGAGCTGTTTTTT
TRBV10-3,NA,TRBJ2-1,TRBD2,CAILSLAGGRNEQFF,TGTGCCATCCTCTCTCTAGCGGGGGGCCGCAATGAGCAGTTCTTC
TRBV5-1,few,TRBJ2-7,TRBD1,CASSPRTGGLSEQYF,TGCGCCAGCAGCCCGAGGACAGGGGGCCTGAGCGAGCAGTACTTC
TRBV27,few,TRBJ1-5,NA,CASSLGARGGMPQHF,TGTGCCAGCAGTTTAGGGGCAAGGGGGGGAATGCCCCAGCATTTT
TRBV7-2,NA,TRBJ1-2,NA,CASSNQGSNYGYTF,TGTGCCAGCAGCAACCAGGGGTCGAACTATGGCTACACCTTC
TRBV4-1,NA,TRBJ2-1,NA,CASRPILGGNEQFF,TGCGCCAGCAGACCTATTCTGGGGGGCAATGAGCAGTTCTTC
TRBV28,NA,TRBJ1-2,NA,CASSPQSGAGYGYTF,TGTGCCAGCAGTCCCCAAAGTGGGGCCGGCTATGGCTACACCTTC
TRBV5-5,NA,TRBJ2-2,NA,CASSRTTGLGELFF,TGTGCCAGCAGCAGGACCACAGGGTTAGGGGAGCTGTTTTTT
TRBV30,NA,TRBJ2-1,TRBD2,CAWSVLPSSGGANEQFF,TGTGCCTGGAGTGTACTTCCCTCTAGCGGGGGGGCCAATGAGCAGTTCTTC
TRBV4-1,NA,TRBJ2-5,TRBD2,CASSHGSGGAYETQYF,TGCGCCAGCAGCCATGGTAGCGGGGGGGCCTACGAGACCCAGTACTTC
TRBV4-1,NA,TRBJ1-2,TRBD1,CASSHPDRANYGYTF,TGCGCCAGCAGCCATCCCGACAGGGCCAACTATGGCTACACCTTC
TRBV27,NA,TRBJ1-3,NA,CASSLSVQGWGISGNTIYF,TGTGCCAGCAGTTTAAGTGTTCAGGGTTGGGGAATTTCTGGAAACACCATATATTTT
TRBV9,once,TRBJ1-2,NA,CASSVGQPNPYGYTF,TGTGCCAGCAGCGTTGGGCAACCAAACCCCTATGGCTACACCTTC
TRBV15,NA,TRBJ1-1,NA,CATSRDREWDTEAFF,TGTGCCACCAGCAGAGATAGGGAGTGGGACACTGAAGCTTTCTTT
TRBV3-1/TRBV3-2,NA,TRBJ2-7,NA,CASSHKGVEQYF,TGTGCCAGCAGCCATAAGGGGGTCGAGCAGTACTTC
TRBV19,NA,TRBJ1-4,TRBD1,CASRQQGATNEKLFF,TGTGCCAGTAGACAACAGGGGGCAACTAATGAAAAACTGTTTTTT
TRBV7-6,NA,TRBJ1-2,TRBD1,CASSQGTAFNYGYTF,TGTGCCAGCAGCCAAGGGACAGCCTTCAACTATGGCTACACCTTC